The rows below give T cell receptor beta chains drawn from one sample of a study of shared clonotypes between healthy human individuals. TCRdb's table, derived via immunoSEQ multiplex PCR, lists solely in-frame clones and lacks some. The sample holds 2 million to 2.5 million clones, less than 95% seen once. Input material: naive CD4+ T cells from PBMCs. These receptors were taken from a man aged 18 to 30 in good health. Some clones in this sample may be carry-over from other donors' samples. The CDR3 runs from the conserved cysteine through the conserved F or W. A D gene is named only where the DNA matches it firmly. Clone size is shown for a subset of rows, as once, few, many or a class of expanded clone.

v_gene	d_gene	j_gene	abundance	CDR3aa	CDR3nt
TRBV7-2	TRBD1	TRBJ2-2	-	CASNGQGIGELFF	TGTGCCAGCAACGGACAGGGGATCGGGGAGCTGTTTTTT
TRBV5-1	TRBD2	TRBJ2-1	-	CASSRARGGPLYNEQFF	TGCGCCAGCAGCCGGGCCCGGGGGGGTCCCCTCTACAATGAGCAGTTCTTC
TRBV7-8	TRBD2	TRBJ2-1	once	CASSPSGRGMEQFF	TGTGCCAGCAGCCCGAGCGGGAGGGGAATGGAGCAGTTCTTC
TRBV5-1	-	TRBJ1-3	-	CASTNTTQGNTIYF	TGCGCCAGCACCAACACGACTCAAGGAAACACCATATATTTT
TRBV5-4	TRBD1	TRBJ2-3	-	CASSLGSRQGTDTQYF	TGTGCCAGCAGCTTGGGCTCTAGACAGGGTACTGATACGCAGTATTTT
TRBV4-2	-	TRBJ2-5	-	CASSQDGQGETQYF	TGTGCCAGCAGCCAAGATGGGCAAGGGGAGACCCAGTACTTC
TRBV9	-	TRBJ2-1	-	CASSLHVDNEQFF	TGTGCCAGCAGCCTCCACGTAGACAATGAGCAGTTCTTC
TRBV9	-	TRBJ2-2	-	CASSVEGRQYLRNTGELFF	TGTGCCAGCAGCGTAGAGGGGCGACAGTATTTACGAAACACCGGGGAGCTGTTTTTT
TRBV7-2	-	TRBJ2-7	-	CASSLDGGIYEQYF	TGTGCCAGCAGCTTAGACGGCGGGATATACGAGCAGTACTTC
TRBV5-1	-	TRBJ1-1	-	CASSLAGLTEAFF	TGCGCCAGCAGCTTGGCTGGACTGACTGAAGCTTTCTTT
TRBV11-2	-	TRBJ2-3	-	CASSLLGLGLTDTQYF	TGTGCCAGCAGCTTACTAGGGTTGGGTCTCACAGATACGCAGTATTTT
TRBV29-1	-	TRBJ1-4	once	CSVGPAGEKLFF	TGCAGCGTTGGCCCGGCGGGCGAAAAACTGTTTTTT
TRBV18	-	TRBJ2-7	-	CASSRQTSYEQYF	TGTGCCAGCTCACGACAGACCTCCTACGAGCAGTACTTC
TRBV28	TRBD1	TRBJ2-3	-	CASINRGSSTDTQYF	TGTGCCAGCATAAACAGGGGCTCTAGCACAGATACGCAGTATTTT
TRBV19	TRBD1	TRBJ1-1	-	CATISDRGTTEAFF	TGTGCCACCATATCCGACAGGGGGACCACTGAAGCTTTCTTT
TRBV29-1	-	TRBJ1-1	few	CSVGERAEAFF	TGCAGCGTTGGGGAAAGAGCTGAAGCTTTCTTT
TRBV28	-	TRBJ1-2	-	CASSRSPNGGVAGGYTF	TGTGCCAGCAGCCGGAGCCCTAATGGGGGGGTAGCTGGTGGCTACACCTTC
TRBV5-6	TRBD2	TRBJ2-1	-	CASSSVATSGTLWEQFF	TGTGCCAGCAGCTCCGTTGCGACTAGCGGGACCCTGTGGGAGCAGTTCTTC
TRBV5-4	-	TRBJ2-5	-	CASSLVSGSETQYF	TGTGCCAGCAGCTTGGTTTCGGGGTCAGAGACCCAGTACTTC
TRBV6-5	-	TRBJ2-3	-	CASSSAGGRDTQYF	TGTGCCAGCAGTTCCGCAGGGGGGAGGGATACGCAGTATTTT
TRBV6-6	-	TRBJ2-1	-	CASTWGVSSYNEQFF	TGTGCCAGCACGTGGGGGGTAAGCTCCTACAATGAGCAGTTCTTC
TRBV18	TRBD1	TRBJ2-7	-	CASSSTGGPSYEQYF	TGTGCCAGCTCATCGACAGGGGGCCCTTCCTACGAGCAGTACTTC
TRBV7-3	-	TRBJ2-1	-	CASSLGAGSYNEQFF	TGTGCCAGCAGCTTAGGCGCGGGTTCCTACAATGAGCAGTTCTTC
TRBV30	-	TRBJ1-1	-	CAWSVLSNTEAFF	TGTGCCTGGAGTGTACTCTCTAACACTGAAGCTTTCTTT
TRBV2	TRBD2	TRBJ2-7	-	CASRLAGAYEQYF	TGTGCCAGTCGACTAGCGGGAGCCTACGAGCAGTACTTC
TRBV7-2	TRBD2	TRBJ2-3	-	CASSPSGTTENF	TGTGCCAGCAGTCCGTCCGGGACTACCGAGAATTTT
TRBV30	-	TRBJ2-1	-	CAWSVRLVNEQFF	TGTGCCTGGAGTGTCAGACTAGTCAATGAGCAGTTCTTC
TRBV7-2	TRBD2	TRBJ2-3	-	CASSWAGAVDTQYF	TGTGCCAGCAGCTGGGCGGGAGCGGTAGATACGCAGTATTTT
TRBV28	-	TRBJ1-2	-	CATSPINYGYTF	TGTGCCACTTCACCCATCAACTATGGCTACACCTTC
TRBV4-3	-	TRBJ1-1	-	CASSQDRTAYTEAFF	TGCGCCAGCAGCCAAGATAGAACGGCGTACACTGAAGCTTTCTTT
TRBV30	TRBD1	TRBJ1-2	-	CAWEAGGRYTF	TGTGCCTGGGAGGCAGGGGGCCGGTACACCTTC
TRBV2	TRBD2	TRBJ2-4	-	CASSISLGRAFDKNIQYF	TGTGCCAGCAGTATTTCCCTCGGGAGGGCCTTTGACAAAAACATTCAGTACTTC
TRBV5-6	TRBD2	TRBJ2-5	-	CASSPLGLAGGRETQYF	TGTGCCAGCAGCCCACTGGGACTAGCGGGAGGGAGAGAGACCCAGTACTTC
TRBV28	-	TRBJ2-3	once	CAGGRTDTQYF	TGTGCGGGCGGGCGCACAGATACGCAGTATTTT
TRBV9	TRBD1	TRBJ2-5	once	CASSVGQVLETQYF	TGTGCCAGCAGCGTCGGACAGGTCCTGGAGACCCAGTACTTC
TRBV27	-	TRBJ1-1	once	CASSSTPGRVKAFF	TGTGCCAGCAGTTCTACCCCAGGGCGGGTAAAAGCTTTCTTT
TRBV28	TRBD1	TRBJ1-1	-	CASSLGGQGTEAFF	TGTGCCAGCAGTTTAGGAGGACAGGGGACTGAAGCTTTCTTT
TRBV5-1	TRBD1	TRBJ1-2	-	CASSPPGTAGDYGYTF	TGCGCCAGCAGCCCCCCTGGGACAGCAGGTGACTATGGCTACACCTTC
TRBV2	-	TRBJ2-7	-	CASAREYEQYF	TGTGCCAGCGCTCGGGAGTACGAGCAGTACTTC
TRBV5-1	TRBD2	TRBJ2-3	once	CASSLELADSTDTQYF	TGCGCCAGCAGCTTGGAACTAGCGGATAGCACAGATACGCAGTATTTT
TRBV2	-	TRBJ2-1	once	CASFPYGDEQFF	TGTGCCAGCTTCCCTTACGGCGATGAGCAGTTCTTC
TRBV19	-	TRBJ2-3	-	CATRQAGGTDTQYF	TGTGCCACCCGACAGGCGGGAGGCACAGATACGCAGTATTTT
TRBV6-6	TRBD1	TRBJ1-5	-	CASGQGGYQPQHF	TGTGCCAGCGGTCAGGGGGGATATCAGCCCCAGCATTTT
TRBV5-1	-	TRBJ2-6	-	CASTFLGSGANVLTF	TGCGCCAGCACTTTTTTGGGTTCTGGGGCCAACGTCCTGACTTTC
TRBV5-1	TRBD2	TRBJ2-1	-	CASSLPTTSGSSYNEQFF	TGCGCCAGCAGCTTGCCGACGACTAGCGGGAGCTCCTACAATGAGCAGTTCTTC
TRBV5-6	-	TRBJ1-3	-	CASSFRTDQGNTIYF	TGTGCCAGCAGCTTTAGGACGGATCAAGGAAACACCATATATTTT
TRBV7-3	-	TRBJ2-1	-	CASSTGDRPGTDEQFF	TGTGCCAGCAGCACGGGGGACAGACCAGGTACGGATGAGCAGTTCTTC
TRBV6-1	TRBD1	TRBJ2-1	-	CASSEARDRYNEQFF	TGTGCCAGCAGTGAAGCACGGGACAGATACAATGAGCAGTTCTTC
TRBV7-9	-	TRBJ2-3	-	CASSLGTVVTDTQYF	TGTGCCAGCAGCTTAGGGACAGTAGTCACAGATACGCAGTATTTT
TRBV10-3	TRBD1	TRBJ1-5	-	CAISERGTGGVNQPQHF	TGTGCCATCAGTGAGCGTGGGACAGGGGGCGTCAATCAGCCCCAGCATTTT
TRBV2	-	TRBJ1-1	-	CASSGPFGGDTEAFF	TGTGCCAGCAGTGGGCCCTTTGGGGGAGACACTGAAGCTTTCTTT
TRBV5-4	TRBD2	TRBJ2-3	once	CASSRAGRASDTQYF	TGTGCCAGCAGCCGAGCCGGGAGGGCCTCGGATACGCAGTATTTT
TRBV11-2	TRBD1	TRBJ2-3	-	CASSLVGQGLTTQYF	TGTGCCAGCAGCTTAGTGGGACAGGGGTTAACTACGCAGTATTTT
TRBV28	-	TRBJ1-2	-	CASSFSTHQYGYTF	TGTGCCAGCAGTTTCTCCACCCACCAATATGGCTACACCTTC